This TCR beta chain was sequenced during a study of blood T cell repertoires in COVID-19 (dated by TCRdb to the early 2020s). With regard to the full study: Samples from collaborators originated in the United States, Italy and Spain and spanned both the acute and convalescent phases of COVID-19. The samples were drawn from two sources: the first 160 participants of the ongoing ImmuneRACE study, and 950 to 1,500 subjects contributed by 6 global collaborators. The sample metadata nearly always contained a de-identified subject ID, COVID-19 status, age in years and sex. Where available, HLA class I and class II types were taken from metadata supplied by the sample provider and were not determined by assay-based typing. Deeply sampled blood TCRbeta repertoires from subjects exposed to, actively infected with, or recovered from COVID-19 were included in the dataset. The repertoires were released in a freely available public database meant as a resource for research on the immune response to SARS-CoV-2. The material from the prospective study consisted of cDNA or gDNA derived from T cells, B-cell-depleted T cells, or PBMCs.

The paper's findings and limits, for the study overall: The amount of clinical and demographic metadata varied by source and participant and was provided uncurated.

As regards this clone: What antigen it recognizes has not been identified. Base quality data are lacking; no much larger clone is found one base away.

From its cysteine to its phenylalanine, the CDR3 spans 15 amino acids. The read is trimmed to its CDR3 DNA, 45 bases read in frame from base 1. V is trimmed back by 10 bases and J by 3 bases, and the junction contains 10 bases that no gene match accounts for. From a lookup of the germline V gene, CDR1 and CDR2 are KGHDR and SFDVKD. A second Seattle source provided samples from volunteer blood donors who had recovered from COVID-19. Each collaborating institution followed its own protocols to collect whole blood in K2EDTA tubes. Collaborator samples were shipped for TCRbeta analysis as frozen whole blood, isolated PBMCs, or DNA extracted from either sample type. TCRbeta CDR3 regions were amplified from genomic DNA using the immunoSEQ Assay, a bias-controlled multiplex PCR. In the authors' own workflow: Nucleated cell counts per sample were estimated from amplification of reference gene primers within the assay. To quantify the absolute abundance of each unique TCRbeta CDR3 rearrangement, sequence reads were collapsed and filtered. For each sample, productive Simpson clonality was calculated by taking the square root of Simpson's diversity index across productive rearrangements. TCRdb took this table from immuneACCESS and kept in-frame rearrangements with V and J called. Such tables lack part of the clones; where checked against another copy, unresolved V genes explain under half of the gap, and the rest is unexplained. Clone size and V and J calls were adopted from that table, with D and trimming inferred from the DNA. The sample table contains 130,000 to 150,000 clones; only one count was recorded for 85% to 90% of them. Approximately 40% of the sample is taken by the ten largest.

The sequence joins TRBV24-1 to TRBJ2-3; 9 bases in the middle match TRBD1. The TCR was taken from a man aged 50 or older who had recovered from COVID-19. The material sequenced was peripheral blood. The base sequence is TGTGCCACTTCCTCTCCGGACAGGGGAACAGATACGCAGTATTTT. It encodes CATSSPDRGTDTQYF.